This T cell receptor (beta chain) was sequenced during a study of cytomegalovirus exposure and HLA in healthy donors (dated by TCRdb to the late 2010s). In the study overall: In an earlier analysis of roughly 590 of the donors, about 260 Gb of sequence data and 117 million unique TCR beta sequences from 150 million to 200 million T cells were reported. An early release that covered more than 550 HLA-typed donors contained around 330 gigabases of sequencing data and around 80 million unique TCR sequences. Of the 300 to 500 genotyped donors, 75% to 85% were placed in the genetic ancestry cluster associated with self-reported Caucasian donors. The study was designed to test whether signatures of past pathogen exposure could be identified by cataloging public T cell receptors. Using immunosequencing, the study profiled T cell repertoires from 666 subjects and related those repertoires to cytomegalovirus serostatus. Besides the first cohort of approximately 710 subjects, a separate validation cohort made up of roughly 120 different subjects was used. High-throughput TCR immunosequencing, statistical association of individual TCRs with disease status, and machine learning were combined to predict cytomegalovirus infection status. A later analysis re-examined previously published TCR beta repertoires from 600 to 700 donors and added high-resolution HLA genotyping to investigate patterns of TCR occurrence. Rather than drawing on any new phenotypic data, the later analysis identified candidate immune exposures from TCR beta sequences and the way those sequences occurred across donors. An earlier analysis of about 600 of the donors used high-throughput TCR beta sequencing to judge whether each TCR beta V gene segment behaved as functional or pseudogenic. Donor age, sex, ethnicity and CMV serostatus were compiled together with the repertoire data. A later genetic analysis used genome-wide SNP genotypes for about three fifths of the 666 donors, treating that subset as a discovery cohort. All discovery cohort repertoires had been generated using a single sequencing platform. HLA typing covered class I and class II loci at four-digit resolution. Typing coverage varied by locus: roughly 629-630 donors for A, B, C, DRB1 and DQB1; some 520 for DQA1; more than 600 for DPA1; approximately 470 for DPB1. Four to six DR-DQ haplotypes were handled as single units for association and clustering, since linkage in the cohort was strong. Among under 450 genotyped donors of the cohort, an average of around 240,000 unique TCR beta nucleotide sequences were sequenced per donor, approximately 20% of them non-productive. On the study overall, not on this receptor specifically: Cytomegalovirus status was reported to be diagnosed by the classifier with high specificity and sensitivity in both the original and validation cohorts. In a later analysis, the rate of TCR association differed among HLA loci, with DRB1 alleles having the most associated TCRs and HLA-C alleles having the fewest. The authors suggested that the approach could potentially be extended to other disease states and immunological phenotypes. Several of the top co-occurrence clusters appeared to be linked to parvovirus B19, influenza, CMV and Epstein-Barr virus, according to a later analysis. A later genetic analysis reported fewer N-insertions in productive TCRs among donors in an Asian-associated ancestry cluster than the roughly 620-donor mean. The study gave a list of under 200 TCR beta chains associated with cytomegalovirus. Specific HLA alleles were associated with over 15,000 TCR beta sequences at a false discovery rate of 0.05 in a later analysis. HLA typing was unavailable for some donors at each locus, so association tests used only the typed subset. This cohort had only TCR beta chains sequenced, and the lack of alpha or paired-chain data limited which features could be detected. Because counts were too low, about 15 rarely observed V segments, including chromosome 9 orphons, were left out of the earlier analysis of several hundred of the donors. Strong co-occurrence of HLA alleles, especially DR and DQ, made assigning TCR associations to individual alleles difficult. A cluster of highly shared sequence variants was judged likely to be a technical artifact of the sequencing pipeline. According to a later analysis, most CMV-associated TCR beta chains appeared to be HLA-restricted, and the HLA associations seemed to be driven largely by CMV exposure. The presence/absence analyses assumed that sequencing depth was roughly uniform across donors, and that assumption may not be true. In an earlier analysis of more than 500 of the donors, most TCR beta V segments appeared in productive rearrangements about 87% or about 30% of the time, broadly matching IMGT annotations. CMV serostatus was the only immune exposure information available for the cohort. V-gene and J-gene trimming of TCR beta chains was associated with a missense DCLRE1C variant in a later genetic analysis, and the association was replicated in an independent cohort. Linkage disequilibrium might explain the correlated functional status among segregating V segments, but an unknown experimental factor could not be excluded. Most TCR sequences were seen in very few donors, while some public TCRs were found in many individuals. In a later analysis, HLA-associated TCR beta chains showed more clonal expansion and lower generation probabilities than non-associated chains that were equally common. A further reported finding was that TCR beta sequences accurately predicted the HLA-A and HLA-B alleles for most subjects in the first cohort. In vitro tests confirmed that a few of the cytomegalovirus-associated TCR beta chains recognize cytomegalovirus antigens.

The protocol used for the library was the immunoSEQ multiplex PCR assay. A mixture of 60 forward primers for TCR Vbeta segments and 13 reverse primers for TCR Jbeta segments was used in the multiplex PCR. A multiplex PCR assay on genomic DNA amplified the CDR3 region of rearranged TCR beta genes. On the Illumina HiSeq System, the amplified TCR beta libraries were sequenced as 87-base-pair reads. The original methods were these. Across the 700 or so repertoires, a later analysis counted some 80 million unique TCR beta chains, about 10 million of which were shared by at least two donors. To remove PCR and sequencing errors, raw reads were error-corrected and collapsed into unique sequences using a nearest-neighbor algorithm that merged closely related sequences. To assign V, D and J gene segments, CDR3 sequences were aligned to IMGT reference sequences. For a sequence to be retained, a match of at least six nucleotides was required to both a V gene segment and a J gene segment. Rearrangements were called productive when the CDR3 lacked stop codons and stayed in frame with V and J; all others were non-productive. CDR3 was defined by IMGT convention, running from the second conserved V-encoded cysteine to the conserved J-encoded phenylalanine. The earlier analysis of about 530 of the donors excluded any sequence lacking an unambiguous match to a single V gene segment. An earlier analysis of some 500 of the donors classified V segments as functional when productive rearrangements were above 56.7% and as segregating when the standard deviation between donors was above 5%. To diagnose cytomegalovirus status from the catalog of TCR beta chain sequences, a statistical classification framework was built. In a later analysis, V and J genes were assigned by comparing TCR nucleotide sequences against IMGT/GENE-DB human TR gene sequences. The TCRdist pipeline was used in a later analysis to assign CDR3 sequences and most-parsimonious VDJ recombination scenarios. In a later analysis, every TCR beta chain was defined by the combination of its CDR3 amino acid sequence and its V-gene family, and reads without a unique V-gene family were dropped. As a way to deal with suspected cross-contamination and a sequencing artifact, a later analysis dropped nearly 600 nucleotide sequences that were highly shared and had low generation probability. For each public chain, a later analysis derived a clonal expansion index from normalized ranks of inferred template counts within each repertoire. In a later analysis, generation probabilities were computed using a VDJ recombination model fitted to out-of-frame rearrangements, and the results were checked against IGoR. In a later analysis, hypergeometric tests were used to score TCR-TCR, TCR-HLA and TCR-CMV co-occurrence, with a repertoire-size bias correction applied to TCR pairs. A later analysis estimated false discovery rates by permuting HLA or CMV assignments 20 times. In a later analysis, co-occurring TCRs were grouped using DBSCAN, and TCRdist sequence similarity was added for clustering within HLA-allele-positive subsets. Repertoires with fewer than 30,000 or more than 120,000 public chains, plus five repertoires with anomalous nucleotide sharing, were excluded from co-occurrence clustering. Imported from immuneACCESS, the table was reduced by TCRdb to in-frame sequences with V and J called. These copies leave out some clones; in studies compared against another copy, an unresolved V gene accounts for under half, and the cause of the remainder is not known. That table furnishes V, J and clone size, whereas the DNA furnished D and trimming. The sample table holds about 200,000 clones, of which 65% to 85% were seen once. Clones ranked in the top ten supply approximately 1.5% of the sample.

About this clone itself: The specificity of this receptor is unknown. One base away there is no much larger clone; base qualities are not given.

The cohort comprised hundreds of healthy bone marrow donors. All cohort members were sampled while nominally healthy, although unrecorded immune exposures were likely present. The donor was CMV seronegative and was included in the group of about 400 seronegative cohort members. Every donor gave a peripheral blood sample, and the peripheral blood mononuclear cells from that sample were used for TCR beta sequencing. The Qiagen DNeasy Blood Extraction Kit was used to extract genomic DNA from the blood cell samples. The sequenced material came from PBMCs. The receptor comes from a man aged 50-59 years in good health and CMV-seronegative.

The DNA sequence is as follows: TGCGCCAGCAGCACAGGACAGGGGAAAAGGTACGAGCAGTACTTC. This encodes CASSTGQGKRYEQYF. The rearrangement joined TRBV5-1 to TRBJ2-7, and 9 bases in between align with TRBD1. The germline V end is reduced by 4 bases and the J end by 4 bases; junction bases left unmatched: 9. The germline V gene encodes CDR1 SGHRS and CDR2 YFSETQ. The CDR3 holds 15 amino acids from the cysteine to the phenylalanine. The entry retains the CDR3 DNA only, 45 bases that are in frame from base 1.